The subject of this entry is one T cell receptor (beta chain). This sample is drawn from a study of blood T cell repertoires in COVID-19. Study information: Samples came from the United States, Italy and Spain, spanning acute and convalescent COVID-19. Sample material is recorded as cDNA or gDNA derived from T cells, B-cell-depleted T cells, or PBMCs.

V lost 3 bases to trimming and J lost 2 bases, with 2 bases between them. The length of the CDR3 is 11 residues. Germline CDR1 and CDR2: SGHRS and YFSETQ. As originally analysed: Reference gene primer amplification yielded estimated nucleated cell counts. The method was immunoSEQ multiplex PCR; TCRdb's version includes in-frame clones alone and lacks a portion of them. D and trimming come from the DNA, and the V and J calls and clone size come from that table. The data hold around 100,000 clones, with around nine tenths observed a single time. The chain joins TRBV5-1 to TRBJ2-5; D gene unclear. The sequencing sample was made of peripheral blood. This clonotype was sampled from a woman older than 75 in a cohort sampled during active COVID-19. CDR3 nucleotide sequence: TGCGCCAGCAGCTCACAAGAGACCCAGTACTTC. Protein sequence: CASSSQETQYF.